What follows is one T cell receptor (beta chain) and its context. Assay: immunoSEQ multiplex PCR; the TCRdb copy retains only in-frame clones and omits some. The table has some 87,000 clones, about 93% seen once. These data originate in a study of T cell responses to AZD1222 COVID-19 vaccine. Germline V gene lookup returns CDR1 SGHTA and CDR2 FQGNSA. The V gene lost 1 base and the J gene lost 3 bases, with 13 bases spanning the gap. The CDR3 contains 15 residues. V gene TRBV7-2 combines with J gene TRBJ2-7; D may be TRBD1 or TRBD2 (6 bases each). The material was peripheral blood, obtained on day 0 of MenACWY control vaccination. This sequence originates from an adult in good health. CDR3: CASSLEGGRGYEQYF. The CDR3 DNA reads as TGTGCCAGCAGCTTAGAAGGGGGGCGAGGCTACGAGCAGTACTTC.